This record covers a single TCR beta chain. The antigen is undetermined. This entry belongs to a study of cytomegalovirus exposure and HLA in healthy donors. Looking at the study overall: A later analysis reported the same platform for the roughly 110 validation repertoires and the 666 first-cohort repertoires. Points from the study as a whole: The study found most TCR sequences rare, yet found some public TCRs in many donors.

Generated by immunoSEQ multiplex PCR, the TCRdb table keeps only in-frame clones and is missing some. The sample lists fewer than 100,000 clones, roughly 93% occurring once. V gave up 6 bases and J gave up 7 bases, with 19 bases separating them. The V gene's germline CDR1 is SQVTM and CDR2 ANQGSEA. This CDR3 region has 14 residues. The rearrangement joins TRBV29-1 to TRBJ2-1; D perhaps matches TRBD2 (6 bases). Sequencing input: PBMCs. The origin of this receptor is a man under 40 in good health and CMV-seronegative. The CDR3 reads CSVAKGLSPNEQFF. Here the CDR3 DNA reads TGCAGCGTAGCAAAGGGACTCTCTCCTAATGAGCAGTTCTTC.